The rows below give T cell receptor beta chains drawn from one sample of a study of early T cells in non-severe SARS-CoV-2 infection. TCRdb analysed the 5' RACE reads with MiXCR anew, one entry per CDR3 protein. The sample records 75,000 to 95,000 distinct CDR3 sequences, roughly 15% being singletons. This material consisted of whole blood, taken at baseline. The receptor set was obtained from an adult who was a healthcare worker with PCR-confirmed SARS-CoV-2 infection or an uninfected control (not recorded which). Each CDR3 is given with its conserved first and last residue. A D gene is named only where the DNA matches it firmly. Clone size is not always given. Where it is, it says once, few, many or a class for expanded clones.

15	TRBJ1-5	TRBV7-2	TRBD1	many	CASSADREFNQPQHF	TGTGCCAGCAGCGCGGACAGGGAATTTAATCAGCCCCAGCATTTT
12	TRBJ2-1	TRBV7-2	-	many	CASVRELGEQFF	TGTGCCAGCGTAAGGGAGTTGGGTGAGCAGTTCTTC
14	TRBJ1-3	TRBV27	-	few	CASSQGRAGNTIYF	TGTGCCAGCAGTCAGGGCCGGGCTGGAAACACCATATATTTT
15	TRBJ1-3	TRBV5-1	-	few	CASSLQGNSGNTIYF	TGCGCCAGCAGCTTACAGGGTAACTCTGGAAACACCATATATTTT
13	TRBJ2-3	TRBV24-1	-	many	CATSDYGTDTQYF	TGTGCCACCAGTGATTATGGCACAGATACGCAGTATTTT
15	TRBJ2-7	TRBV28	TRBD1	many	CASSTQGQETYEQYF	TGTGCCAGCAGCACCCAGGGACAGGAGACCTACGAGCAGTACTTC
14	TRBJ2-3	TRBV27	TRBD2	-	CASMLAGEPDTQYF	TGTGCCAGCATGCTAGCGGGTGAGCCAGATACGCAGTATTTT
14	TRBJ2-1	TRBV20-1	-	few	CSADSGVYSNEQFF	TGCAGTGCCGACTCAGGAGTATACAGCAATGAGCAGTTCTTC
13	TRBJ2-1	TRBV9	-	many	CASSVGERSEQFF	TGTGCCAGCAGCGTAGGCGAGCGGAGTGAGCAGTTCTTC
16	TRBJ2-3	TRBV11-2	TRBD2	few	CASSPYSGRAADTQYF	TGTGCCAGCAGCCCCTATAGCGGGAGGGCCGCAGATACGCAGTATTTT
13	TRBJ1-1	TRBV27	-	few	CASSHRSYTEAFF	TGTGCCAGCAGCCATAGAAGCTACACTGAAGCTTTCTTT
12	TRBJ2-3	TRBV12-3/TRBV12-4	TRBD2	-	CASSTREPTQYF	TGTGCCAGCAGTACGCGGGAGCCTACGCAGTATTTT
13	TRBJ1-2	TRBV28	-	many	CASSLSDTDGYTF	TGTGCCAGCAGTTTGTCGGACACAGACGGCTACACCTTC
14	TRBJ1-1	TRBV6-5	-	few	CASSTSGGETEAFF	TGTGCCAGCAGCACCTCTGGGGGTGAGACTGAAGCTTTCTTT
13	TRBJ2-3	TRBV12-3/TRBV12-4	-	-	CTSSRGAGDTQYF	TGTACCAGCAGTAGAGGAGCGGGAGATACGCAGTATTTT
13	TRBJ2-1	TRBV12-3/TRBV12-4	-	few	CASRFGGINEQFF	TGTGCCAGCAGGTTCGGAGGGATAAATGAGCAGTTCTTC
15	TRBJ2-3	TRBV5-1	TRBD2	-	CASSSGTRVTDTQYF	TGCGCCAGCAGCTCCGGGACTAGGGTCACAGATACGCAGTATTTT
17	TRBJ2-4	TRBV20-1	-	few	CSARGPEGGFAGYIQYF	TGCAGTGCTAGAGGACCCGAGGGGGGATTCGCGGGTTACATTCAGTACTTC
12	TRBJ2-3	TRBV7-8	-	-	CASSARTDTQYF	TGTGCCAGCAGCGCCCGGACAGATACGCAGTATTTT
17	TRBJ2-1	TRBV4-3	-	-	CASSQEPGGMPYNEQFF	TGCGCCAGCAGCCAAGAGCCCGGCGGGATGCCCTACAATGAGCAGTTCTTC
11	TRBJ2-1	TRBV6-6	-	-	CAAIGGNEQFF	TGTGCTGCTATCGGCGGAAATGAGCAGTTCTTC
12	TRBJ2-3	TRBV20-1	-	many	CSLAEGRDTQYF	TGCAGTCTTGCGGAGGGCCGAGATACGCAGTATTTT
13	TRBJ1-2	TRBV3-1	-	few	CASSQDLGYGYTF	TGTGCCAGCAGCCAAGATCTAGGCTATGGCTACACCTTC
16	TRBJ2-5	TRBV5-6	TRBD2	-	CASSLSGRALRETQYF	TGTGCCAGCAGCTTGTCCGGGAGGGCCCTCCGAGAGACCCAGTACTTC
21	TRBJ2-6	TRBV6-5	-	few	CASSYTPPLGRPSSGANVLTF	TGTGCCAGCAGTTATACCCCGCCCTTGGGCAGACCGAGCTCTGGGGCCAACGTCCTGACTTTC
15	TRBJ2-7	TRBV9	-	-	CASSVDFREWDEQYF	TGTGCCAGCAGCGTAGATTTCAGGGAATGGGACGAGCAGTACTTC
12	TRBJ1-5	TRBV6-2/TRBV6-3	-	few	CASNRGDQPQHF	TGTGCCAGCAACCGGGGGGATCAGCCCCAGCATTTT
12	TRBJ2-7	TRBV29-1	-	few	CSVSHVSYEQYF	TGCAGCGTTTCACATGTTTCCTACGAGCAGTACTTC
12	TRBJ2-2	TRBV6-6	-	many	CATRPYTGELFF	TGTGCCACGAGGCCCTACACCGGGGAGCTGTTTTTT
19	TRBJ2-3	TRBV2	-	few	CASSEAPAYYTSSTDTQYF	TGTGCCAGCAGTGAAGCGCCGGCTTACTACACCTCTAGCACAGATACGCAGTATTTT
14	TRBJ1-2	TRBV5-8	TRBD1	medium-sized	CASSLDRGAGGYTF	TGTGCCAGCAGCTTGGACAGGGGCGCAGGAGGCTACACCTTC
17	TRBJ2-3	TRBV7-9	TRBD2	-	CASSHTSGSLFTDTQYF	TGTGCCAGCAGCCACACTAGCGGCTCCCTCTTCACAGATACGCAGTATTTT
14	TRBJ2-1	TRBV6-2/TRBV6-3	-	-	CASSYSEGPREQFF	TGTGCCAGCAGTTACAGCGAGGGCCCACGGGAGCAGTTCTTC
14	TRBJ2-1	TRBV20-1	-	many	CSASRGNNYNEQFF	TGCAGTGCTAGTCGCGGAAATAATTACAATGAGCAGTTCTTC
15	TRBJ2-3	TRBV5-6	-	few	CASSFAPKSTDTQYF	TGTGCCAGCAGCTTCGCACCGAAATCCACAGATACGCAGTATTTT
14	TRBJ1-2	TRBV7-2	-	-	CASSRRDTASGYTF	TGTGCCAGCAGCCGACGGGACACCGCCTCCGGCTACACCTTC